This TCR beta chain stems from a study of cytomegalovirus exposure and HLA in healthy donors. The primer mix had 60 Vbeta and 13 Jbeta primers. Produced via immunoSEQ multiplex PCR; TCRdb's table is partial and in-frame only. The table shows 200,000 to 250,000 clones, with roughly 85% occurring only once. Turning to this clone: Its antigen is not known.

Study outcomes and limitations: Generally TCR sequences proved uncommon, though certain public TCRs appeared in numerous donors.

J lost 4 bases, V lost 0 bases, and 5 bases had no gene match. CDR3 length: 16 residues. Germline CDR1 SGHAT, CDR2 FQNNGV. The sequence was obtained from a girl aged 2-10 years in good health and CMV-seronegative. The gene calls are TRBV11-2 and TRBJ1-4; 7 bases agree with TRBD1. The sample was PBMCs. The CDR3 nucleotides read TGTGCCAGCAGCTTAGAAAGAGGGACAGTTAATGAAAAACTGTTTTTT. This translates into CASSLERGTVNEKLFF.